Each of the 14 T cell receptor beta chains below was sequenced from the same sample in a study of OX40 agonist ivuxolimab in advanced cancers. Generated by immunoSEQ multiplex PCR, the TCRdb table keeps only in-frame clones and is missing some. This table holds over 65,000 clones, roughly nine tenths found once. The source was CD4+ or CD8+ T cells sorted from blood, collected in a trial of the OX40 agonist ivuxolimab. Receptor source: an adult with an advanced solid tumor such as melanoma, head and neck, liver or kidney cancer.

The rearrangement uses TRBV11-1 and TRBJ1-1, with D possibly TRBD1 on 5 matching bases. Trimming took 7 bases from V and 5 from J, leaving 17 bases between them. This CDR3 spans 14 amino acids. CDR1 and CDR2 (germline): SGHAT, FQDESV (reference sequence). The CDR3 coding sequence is TGTGCCAGCATCCTATCGATAGGGGCTACTGAAGCTTTCTTT. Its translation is CASILSIGATEAFF.

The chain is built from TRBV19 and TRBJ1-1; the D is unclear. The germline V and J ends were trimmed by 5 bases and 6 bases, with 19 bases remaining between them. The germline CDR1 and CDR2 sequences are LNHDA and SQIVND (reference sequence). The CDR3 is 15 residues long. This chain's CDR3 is CASSPKVPPLPEAFF. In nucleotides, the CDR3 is TGTGCCAGTAGTCCCAAGGTTCCCCCACTGCCTGAAGCTTTCTTT. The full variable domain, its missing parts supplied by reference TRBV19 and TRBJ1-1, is DGGITQSPKYLFRKEGQNVTLSCEQNLNHDAMYWYRQDPGQGLRLIYYSQIVNDFQKGDIAEGYSVSREKKESFPLTVTSAQKNPTAFYLCASSPKVPPLPEAFFGQGTRLTVV.

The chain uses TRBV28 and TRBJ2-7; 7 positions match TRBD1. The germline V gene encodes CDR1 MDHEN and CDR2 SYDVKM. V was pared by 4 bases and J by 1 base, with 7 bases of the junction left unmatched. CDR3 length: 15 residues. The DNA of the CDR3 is TGTGCCAGCAGTTCCCCCGGGACAGCGTCCTACGAGCAGTACTTC. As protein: CASSSPGTASYEQYF.

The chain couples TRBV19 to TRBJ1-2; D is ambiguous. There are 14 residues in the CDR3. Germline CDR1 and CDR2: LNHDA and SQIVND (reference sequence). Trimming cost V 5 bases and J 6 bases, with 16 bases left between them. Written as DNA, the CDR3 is TGTGCCAGTAGTGCCCCCCCGACGGACGATGGCTACACCTTC. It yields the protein CASSAPPTDDGYTF.

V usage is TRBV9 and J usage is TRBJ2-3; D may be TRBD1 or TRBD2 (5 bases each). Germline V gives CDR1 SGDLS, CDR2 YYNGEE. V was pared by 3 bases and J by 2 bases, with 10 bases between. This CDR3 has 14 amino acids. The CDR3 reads CASSAGPYTDTQYF. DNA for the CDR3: TGTGCCAGCAGCGCGGGACCGTACACAGATACGCAGTATTTT.

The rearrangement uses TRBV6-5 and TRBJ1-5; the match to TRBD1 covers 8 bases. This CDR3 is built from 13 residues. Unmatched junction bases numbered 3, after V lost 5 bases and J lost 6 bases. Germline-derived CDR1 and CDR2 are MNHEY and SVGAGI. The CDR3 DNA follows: TGTGCCAGCAGTAGGACAGGGCCTCAGCCCCAGCATTTT. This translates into CASSRTGPQPQHF.

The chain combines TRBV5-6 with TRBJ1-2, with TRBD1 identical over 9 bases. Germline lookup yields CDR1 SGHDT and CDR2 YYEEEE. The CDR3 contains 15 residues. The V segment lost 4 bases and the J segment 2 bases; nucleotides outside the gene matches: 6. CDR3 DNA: TGTGCCAGCAGCCCATGGGACAGGGTCAACTATGGCTACACCTTC. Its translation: CASSPWDRVNYGYTF.

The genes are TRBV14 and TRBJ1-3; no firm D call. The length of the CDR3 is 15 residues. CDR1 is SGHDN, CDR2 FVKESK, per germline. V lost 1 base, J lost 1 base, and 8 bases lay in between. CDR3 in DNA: TGTGCCAGCAGCCAAGTCCGACCTTCTGGAAACACCATATATTTT. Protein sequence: CASSQVRPSGNTIYF.

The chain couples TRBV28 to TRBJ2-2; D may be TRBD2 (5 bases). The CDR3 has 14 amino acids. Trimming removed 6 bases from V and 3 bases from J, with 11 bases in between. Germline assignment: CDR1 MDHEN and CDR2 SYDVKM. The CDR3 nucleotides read TGTGCCAGCAGACCCCAGAGGGACACCGGGGAGCTGTTTTTT. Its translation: CASRPQRDTGELFF.

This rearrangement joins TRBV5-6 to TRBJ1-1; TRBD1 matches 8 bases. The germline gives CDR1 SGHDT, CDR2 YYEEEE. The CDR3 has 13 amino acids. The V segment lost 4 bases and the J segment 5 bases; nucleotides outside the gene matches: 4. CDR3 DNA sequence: TGTGCCAGCAGCGGACAGGGTGGAACTGAAGCTTTCTTT. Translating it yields CASSGQGGTEAFF.

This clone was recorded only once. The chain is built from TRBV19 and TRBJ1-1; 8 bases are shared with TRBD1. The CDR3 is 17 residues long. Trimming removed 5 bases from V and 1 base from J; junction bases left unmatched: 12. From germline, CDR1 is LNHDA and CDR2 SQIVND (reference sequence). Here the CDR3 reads CASSESRGRFRNTEAFF. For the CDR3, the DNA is TGTGCCAGTAGTGAAAGCAGGGGGCGGTTCAGGAACACTGAAGCTTTCTTT.

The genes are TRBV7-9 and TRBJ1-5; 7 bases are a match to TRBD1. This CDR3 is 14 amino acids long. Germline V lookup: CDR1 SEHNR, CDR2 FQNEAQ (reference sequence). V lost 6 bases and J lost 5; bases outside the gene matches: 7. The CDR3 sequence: CASRSDRADQPQHF. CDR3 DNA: TGTGCCAGCAGATCCGACAGGGCTGATCAGCCCCAGCATTTT.

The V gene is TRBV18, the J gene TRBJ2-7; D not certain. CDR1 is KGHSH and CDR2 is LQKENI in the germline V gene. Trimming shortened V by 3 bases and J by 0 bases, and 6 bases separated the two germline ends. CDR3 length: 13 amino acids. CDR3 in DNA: TGTGCCAGCTCACCGCAGAGCTCCTACGAGCAGTACTTC. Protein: CASSPQSSYEQYF.

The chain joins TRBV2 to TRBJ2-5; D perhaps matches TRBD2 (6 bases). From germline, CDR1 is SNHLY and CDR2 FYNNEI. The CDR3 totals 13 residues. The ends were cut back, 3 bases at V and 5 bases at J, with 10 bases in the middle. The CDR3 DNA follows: TGTGCCAGCAGTGATGCGGGATACGAGACCCAGTACTTC. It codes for CASSDAGYETQYF.